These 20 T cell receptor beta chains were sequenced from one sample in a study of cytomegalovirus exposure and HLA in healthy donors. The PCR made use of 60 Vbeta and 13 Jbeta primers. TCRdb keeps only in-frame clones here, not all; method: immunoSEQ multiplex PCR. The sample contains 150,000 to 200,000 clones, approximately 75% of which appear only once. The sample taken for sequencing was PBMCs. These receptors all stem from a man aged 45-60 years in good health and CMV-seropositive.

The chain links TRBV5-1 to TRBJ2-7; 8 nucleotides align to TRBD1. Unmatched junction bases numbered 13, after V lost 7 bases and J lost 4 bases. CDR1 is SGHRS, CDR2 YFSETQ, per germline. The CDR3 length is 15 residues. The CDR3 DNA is TGCGCCAGCTGGGGTATGCCAGGGGGCCGATACGAGCAGTACTTC. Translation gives CASWGMPGGRYEQYF.

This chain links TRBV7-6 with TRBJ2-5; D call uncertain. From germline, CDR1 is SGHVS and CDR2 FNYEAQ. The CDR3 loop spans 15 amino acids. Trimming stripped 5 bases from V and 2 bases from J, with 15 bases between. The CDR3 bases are TGTGCCAGCAGCCCCTCGGCGGTGAAACAAGAGACCCAGTACTTC. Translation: CASSPSAVKQETQYF.

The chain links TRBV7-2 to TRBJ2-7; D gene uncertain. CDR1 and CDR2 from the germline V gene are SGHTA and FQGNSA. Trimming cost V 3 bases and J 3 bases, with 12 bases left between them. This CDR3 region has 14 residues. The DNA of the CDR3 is TGTGCCAGCAGCTTGAGGTTTTCCAACTACGAGCAGTACTTC. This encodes CASSLRFSNYEQYF.

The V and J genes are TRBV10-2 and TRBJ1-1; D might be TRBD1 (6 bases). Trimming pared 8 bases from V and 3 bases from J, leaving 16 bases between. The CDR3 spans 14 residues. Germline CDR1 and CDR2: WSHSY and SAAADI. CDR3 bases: TGCGCCAGCGGCCGGACAGCCCGACACACTGAAGCTTTCTTT. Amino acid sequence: CASGRTARHTEAFF.

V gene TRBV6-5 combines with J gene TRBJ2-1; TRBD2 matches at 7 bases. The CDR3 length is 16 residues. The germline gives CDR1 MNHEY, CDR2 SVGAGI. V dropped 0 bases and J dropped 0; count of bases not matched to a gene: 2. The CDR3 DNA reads TGTGCCAGCAGTTACTCGAGCGGGGCCTCCTACAATGAGCAGTTCTTC. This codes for CASSYSSGASYNEQFF.

The CDR3 DNA is TGTGCCAGCAGCGTAAAGCCCTTCACAGATACGCAGTATTTT. It encodes CASSVKPFTDTQYF. V usage is TRBV9 and J usage is TRBJ2-3, with no clear D. V lost 1 base and J 2 bases, leaving 8 bases between the germline ends. The CDR3 is 14 residues long. Per germline, CDR1 SGDLS and CDR2 YYNGEE.

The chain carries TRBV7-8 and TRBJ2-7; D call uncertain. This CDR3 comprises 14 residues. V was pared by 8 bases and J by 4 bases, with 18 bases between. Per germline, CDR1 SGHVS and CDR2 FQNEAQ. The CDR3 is CASCAHGTGYEQYF. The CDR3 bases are TGTGCCAGCTGCGCCCACGGAACGGGTTACGAGCAGTACTTC.

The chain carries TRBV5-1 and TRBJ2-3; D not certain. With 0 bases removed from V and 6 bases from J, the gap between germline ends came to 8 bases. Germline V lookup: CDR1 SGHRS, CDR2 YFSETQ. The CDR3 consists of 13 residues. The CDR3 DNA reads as TGCGCCAGCAGCTTGGCTCCCCCGGATACGCAGTATTTT. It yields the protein CASSLAPPDTQYF. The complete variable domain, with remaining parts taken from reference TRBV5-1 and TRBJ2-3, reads KAGVTQTPRYLIKTRGQQVTLSCSPISGHRSVSWYQQTPGQGLQFLFEYFSETQRNKGNFPGRFSGRQFSNSRSEMNVSTLELGDSALYLCASSLAPPDTQYFGPGTRLTVL.

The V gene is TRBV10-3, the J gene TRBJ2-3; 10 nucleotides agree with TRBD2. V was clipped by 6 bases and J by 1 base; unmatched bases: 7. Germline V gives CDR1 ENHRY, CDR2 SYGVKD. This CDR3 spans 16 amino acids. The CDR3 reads CAISPGAGGGTDTQYF. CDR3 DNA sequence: TGTGCCATCAGCCCCGGAGCGGGGGGGGGCACAGATACGCAGTATTTT.

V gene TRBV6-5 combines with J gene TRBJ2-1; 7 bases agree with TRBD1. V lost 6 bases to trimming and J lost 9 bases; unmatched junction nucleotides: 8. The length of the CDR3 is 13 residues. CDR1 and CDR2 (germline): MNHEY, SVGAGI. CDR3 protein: CASSRQGGGEQFF. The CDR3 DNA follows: TGTGCCAGCAGCAGACAGGGTGGGGGTGAGCAGTTCTTC.

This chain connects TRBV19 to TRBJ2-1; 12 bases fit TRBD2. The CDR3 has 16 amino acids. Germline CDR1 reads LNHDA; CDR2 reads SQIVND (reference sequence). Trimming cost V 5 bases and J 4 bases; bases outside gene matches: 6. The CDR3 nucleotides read TGTGCCAGTAGTTCCCTAGCGGGGGGGCTTTACAATGAGCAGTTCTTC. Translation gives CASSSLAGGLYNEQFF.

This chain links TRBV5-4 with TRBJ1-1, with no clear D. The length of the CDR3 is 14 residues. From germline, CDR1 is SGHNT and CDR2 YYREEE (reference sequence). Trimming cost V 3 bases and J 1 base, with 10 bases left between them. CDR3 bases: TGTGCCAGCAGCTCGATCTACCCGAACACTGAAGCTTTCTTT. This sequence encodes CASSSIYPNTEAFF.

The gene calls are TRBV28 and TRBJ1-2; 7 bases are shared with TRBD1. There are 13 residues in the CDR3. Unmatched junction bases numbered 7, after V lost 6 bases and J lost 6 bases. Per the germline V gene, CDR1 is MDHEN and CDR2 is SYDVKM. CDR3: CASRTGEYDGYTF. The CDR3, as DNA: TGTGCCAGCAGAACAGGGGAGTACGATGGCTACACCTTC.

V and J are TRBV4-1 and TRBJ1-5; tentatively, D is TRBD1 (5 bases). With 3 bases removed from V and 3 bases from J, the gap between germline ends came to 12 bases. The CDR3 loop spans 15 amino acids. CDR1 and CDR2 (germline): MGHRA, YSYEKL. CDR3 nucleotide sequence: TGCGCCAGCAGCCAGCCCAGGGCTTCCAATCAGCCCCAGCATTTT. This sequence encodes CASSQPRASNQPQHF.

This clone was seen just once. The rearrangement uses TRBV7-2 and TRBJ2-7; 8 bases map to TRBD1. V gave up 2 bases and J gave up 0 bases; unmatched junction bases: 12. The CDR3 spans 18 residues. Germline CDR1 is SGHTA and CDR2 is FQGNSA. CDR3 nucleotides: TGTGCCAGCAGCTTATTCGTTACATTTGGACAGGGCTCCTACGAGCAGTACTTC. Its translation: CASSLFVTFGQGSYEQYF.

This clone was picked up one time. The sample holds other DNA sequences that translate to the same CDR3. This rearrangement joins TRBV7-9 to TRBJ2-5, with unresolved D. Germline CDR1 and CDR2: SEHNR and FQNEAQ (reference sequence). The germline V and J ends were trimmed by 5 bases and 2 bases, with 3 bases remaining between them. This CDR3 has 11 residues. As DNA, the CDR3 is TGTGCCAGCAGCCCACAAGAGACCCAGTACTTC. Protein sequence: CASSPQETQYF.

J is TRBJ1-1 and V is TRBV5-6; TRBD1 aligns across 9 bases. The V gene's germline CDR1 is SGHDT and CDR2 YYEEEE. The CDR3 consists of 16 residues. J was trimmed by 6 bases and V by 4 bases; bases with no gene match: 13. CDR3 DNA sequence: TGTGCCAGCAGCCTCGCCCGGGACAGGGACCGGCCTGAAGCTTTCTTT. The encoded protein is CASSLARDRDRPEAFF.

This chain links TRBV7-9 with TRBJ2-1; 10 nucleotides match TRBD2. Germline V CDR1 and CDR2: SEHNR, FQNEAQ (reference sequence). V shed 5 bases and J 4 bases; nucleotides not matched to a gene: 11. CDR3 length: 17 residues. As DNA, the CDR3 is TGTGCCAGCAGCCCGGAGGGAGCTAGCGGGGGTTACAATGAGCAGTTCTTC. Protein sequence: CASSPEGASGGYNEQFF.

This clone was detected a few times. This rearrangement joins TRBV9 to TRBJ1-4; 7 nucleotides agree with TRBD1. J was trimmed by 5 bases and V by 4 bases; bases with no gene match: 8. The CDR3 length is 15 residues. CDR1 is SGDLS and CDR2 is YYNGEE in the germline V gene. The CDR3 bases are TGTGCCAGCAGCCCGAGCAAGGGGGCGAATGAAAAACTGTTTTTT. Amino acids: CASSPSKGANEKLFF.

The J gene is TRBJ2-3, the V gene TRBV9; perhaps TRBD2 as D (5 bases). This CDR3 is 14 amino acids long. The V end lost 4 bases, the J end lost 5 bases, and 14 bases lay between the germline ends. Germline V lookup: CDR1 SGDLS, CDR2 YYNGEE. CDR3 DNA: TGTGCCAGCAGCTTTCCGGGGATTAGAGATACGCAGTATTTT. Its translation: CASSFPGIRDTQYF. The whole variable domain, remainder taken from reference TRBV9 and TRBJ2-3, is DSGVTQTPKHLITATGQRVTLRCSPRSGDLSVYWYQQSLDQGLQFLIQYYNGEERAKGNILERFSAQQFPDLHSELNLSSLELGDSALYFCASSFPGIRDTQYFGPGTRLTVL.